This T cell receptor beta chain was found in a study of blood T cell repertoires in COVID-19. Study in general: Sites in the United States, Italy and Spain provided acute and convalescent COVID-19 samples. The cDNA or gDNA used as material had been derived from T cells, B-cell-depleted T cells, or PBMCs.

In the source study's methods: Reference gene primer amplification yielded estimated nucleated cell counts. Clones were sequenced by immunoSEQ multiplex PCR, and TCRdb holds only the in-frame ones, with some missing. The V and J calls and clone size were taken over from that table, and D and trimming were inferred from the DNA. In the table there are some 25,000 clones, 81% of which are singletons. Germline V CDR1 and CDR2: SGHKS, YYEKEE (reference sequence). The V segment lost 4 bases and the J segment 6 bases; nucleotides outside the gene matches: 9. The CDR3 has 15 amino acids. Specimen: peripheral blood. The receptor's source is a man aged 70 or older with acute or convalescent COVID-19. The genes are TRBV5-5 and TRBJ2-2; TRBD1 agrees at 7 bases. CDR3 protein: CASSGTIQGAGELFF. The CDR3 DNA sequence: TGTGCCAGCAGCGGGACCATTCAGGGGGCCGGGGAGCTGTTTTTT. Full variable domain (outside the CDR3, taken from reference TRBV5-5 and TRBJ2-2): DAGVTQSPTHLIKTRGQQVTLRCSPISGHKSVSWYQQVLGQGPQFIFQYYEKEERGRGNFPDRFSARQFPNYSSELNVNALLLGDSALYLCASSGTIQGAGELFFGEGSRLTVL.